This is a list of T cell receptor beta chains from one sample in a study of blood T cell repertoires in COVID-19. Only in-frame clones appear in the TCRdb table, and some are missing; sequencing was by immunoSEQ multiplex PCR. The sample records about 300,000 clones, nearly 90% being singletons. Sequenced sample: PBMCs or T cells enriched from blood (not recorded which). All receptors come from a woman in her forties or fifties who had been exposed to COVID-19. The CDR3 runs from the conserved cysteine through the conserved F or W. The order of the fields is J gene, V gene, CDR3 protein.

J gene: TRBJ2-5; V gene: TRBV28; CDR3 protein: CASSPPSGGGLRGVETQYF
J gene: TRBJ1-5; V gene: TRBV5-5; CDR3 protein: CASSLLGTENQPQHF
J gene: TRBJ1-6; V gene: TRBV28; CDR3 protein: CASSQGTGGEPLHF
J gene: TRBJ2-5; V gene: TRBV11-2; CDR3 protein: CASSLNGDRAGGETQYF
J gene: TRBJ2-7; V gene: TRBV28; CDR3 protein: CASSLGGGGRTYEQYF
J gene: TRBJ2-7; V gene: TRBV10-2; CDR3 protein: CASSEARAYEQYF
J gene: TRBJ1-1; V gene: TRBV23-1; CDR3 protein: CASSQSYGNTEAFF
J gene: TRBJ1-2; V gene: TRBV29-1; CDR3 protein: CSVGVGGVLGYGYTF
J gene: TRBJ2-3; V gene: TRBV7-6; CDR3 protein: CASSQNPSGITDTQYF
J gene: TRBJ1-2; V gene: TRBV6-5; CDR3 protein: CASSRGGQDYGYTF
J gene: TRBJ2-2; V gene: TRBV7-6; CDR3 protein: CASSLAWGQGSGELFF
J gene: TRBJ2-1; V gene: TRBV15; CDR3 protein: CATSRDWRAVGNEQFF
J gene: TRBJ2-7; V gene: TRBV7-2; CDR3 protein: CASSLEGRGLDEQYF
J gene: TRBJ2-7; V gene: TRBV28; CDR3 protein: CASSLVGTASYEQYF
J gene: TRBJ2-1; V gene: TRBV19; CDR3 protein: CASSLGLDNEQFF
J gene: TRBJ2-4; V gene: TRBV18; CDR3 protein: CASGTGTAKNIQYF
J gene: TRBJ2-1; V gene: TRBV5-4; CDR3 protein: CASSLASHLYNEQFF
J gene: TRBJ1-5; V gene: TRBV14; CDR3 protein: CASSQSRDSPQHF
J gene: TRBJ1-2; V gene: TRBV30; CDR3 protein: CAWSLGTGGNYGYTF
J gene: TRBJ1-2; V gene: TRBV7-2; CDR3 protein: CASSLGQSMGYTF
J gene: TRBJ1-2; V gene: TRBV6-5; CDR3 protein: CASNGDNYGYTF
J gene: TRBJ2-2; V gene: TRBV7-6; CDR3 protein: CASSLGTERITGELFF
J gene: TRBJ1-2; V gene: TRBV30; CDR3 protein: CAWNRGTGVLLGYTF
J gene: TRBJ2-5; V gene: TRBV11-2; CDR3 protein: CASSSGLAGQETQYF
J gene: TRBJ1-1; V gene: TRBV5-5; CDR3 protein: CASSYRTGWNTEAFF
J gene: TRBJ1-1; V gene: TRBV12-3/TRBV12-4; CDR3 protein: CATRDSANTEAFF
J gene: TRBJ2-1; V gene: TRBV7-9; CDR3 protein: CASSSGQGRYEQFF
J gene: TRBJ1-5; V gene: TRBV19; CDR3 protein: CASSLTGGNQPQHF
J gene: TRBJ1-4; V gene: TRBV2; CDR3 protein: CASSEGVREKLFF
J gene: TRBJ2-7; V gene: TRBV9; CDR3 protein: CASGAGTSSYEQYF
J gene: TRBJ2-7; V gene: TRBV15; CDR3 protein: CATSPRDTIYEQYF